The rows below give T cell receptor beta chains drawn from one sample of a study of cytomegalovirus exposure and HLA in healthy donors. Method: immunoSEQ multiplex PCR; TCRdb's copy keeps in-frame clones and lacks some. The data contain about 150,000 clones, about 60% of them singletons. Sample: PBMCs. Receptors were obtained from a woman aged 60-75 years in good health and CMV-seropositive. Both conserved end residues are part of each CDR3. A D gene is named only where the DNA matches it firmly. Size is stated for part of the rows, as once, few or many counts, or as a class when the clone is expanded.

abundance: NA; d_gene: TRBD2; v_gene: TRBV7-6; j_gene: TRBJ2-1; CDR3nt: TGTGCCAGCAGCTCCAGTCTTAGCGGGAGTGAGCAGTTCTTC; CDR3aa: CASSSSLSGSEQFF
abundance: NA; d_gene: NA; v_gene: TRBV4-1; j_gene: TRBJ1-1; CDR3nt: TGCGCCAGCAGCCAAGACAGGAATTACCTGAACACTGAAGCTTTCTTT; CDR3aa: CASSQDRNYLNTEAFF
abundance: NA; d_gene: TRBD1; v_gene: TRBV5-1; j_gene: TRBJ1-3; CDR3nt: TGCGCCAGCAGCTTGGCCGGACAGGGGTATGGAAACACCATATATTTT; CDR3aa: CASSLAGQGYGNTIYF
abundance: NA; d_gene: NA; v_gene: TRBV30; j_gene: TRBJ1-5; CDR3nt: TGTGCCTGGAGCAGACAGGTCGGAGGTCAGCCCCAGCATTTT; CDR3aa: CAWSRQVGGQPQHF
abundance: few; d_gene: TRBD2; v_gene: TRBV4-1; j_gene: TRBJ2-5; CDR3nt: TGCGCCAGCAGCCAAACTAGCGGGAGTGTGGAGACCCAGTACTTC; CDR3aa: CASSQTSGSVETQYF
abundance: NA; d_gene: TRBD1; v_gene: TRBV18; j_gene: TRBJ1-1; CDR3nt: TGTGCCAGCTCACCGGGCGGCAGGGGGCGATTGAACACTGAAGCTTTCTTT; CDR3aa: CASSPGGRGRLNTEAFF
abundance: NA; d_gene: TRBD1; v_gene: TRBV6-5; j_gene: TRBJ2-3; CDR3nt: TGTGCCAGCAGAAGGACAGGGGGAAGGACAGATACGCAGTATTTT; CDR3aa: CASRRTGGRTDTQYF
abundance: NA; d_gene: TRBD2; v_gene: TRBV9; j_gene: TRBJ2-7; CDR3nt: TGTGCCAGCAGCGGGACTAGCGGGGGCTACGAGCAGTACTTC; CDR3aa: CASSGTSGGYEQYF
abundance: NA; d_gene: NA; v_gene: TRBV7-9; j_gene: TRBJ1-2; CDR3nt: TGTTCCAGCAGCTTAGGGCCGGGAGGAGCGAACTATGGCTACACCTTC; CDR3aa: CSSSLGPGGANYGYTF
abundance: NA; d_gene: NA; v_gene: TRBV7-2; j_gene: TRBJ2-3; CDR3nt: TGTGCCAGCAGCTTAGTGGTGGGGGACTCACAGAGGAATGGGCAGTATTTT; CDR3aa: CASSLVVGDSQRNGQYF
abundance: few; d_gene: TRBD2; v_gene: TRBV28; j_gene: TRBJ2-1; CDR3nt: TGTGCCAGCAGTTTAGCCTTAGCGGGAGGCCCGAGCTCCTACAATGAGCAGTTCTTC; CDR3aa: CASSLALAGGPSSYNEQFF
abundance: NA; d_gene: TRBD1; v_gene: TRBV28; j_gene: TRBJ2-5; CDR3nt: TGTGCCAGCAGTTGGGACAGGGGGTTAGAGACCCAGTACTTC; CDR3aa: CASSWDRGLETQYF
abundance: NA; d_gene: NA; v_gene: TRBV28; j_gene: TRBJ2-7; CDR3nt: TGTGCCAGCAGTTTCCCAGGGCGCCACTACGAGCAGTACTTC; CDR3aa: CASSFPGRHYEQYF
abundance: NA; d_gene: NA; v_gene: TRBV5-8; j_gene: TRBJ2-5; CDR3nt: TGTGCCAGCAGCTTGTATGGGGAGCAGTACTTC; CDR3aa: CASSLYGEQYF
abundance: few; d_gene: TRBD2; v_gene: TRBV7-3; j_gene: TRBJ2-3; CDR3nt: TGTGCCAGCAGCAGCGGGAGGGGGGATACGCAGTATTTT; CDR3aa: CASSSGRGDTQYF
abundance: NA; d_gene: NA; v_gene: TRBV30; j_gene: TRBJ2-5; CDR3nt: TGTGCCTGGAGTGTAGGGGCAGGGGGGGAGACCCAGTACTTC; CDR3aa: CAWSVGAGGETQYF
abundance: NA; d_gene: NA; v_gene: TRBV6-5; j_gene: TRBJ1-4; CDR3nt: TGTGCCAGCAGCCCACGGGGGGTTAATGAAAAACTGTTTTTT; CDR3aa: CASSPRGVNEKLFF
abundance: NA; d_gene: NA; v_gene: TRBV5-1; j_gene: TRBJ1-4; CDR3nt: TGCGCCAGCAGCTTGAGGGGGGGCGGTGAAAAACTGTTTTTT; CDR3aa: CASSLRGGGEKLFF
abundance: NA; d_gene: NA; v_gene: TRBV11-1; j_gene: TRBJ2-5; CDR3nt: TGTGCCAGCAGCCTTACGAGGAGCGGGTACCAAGAGACCCAGTACTTC; CDR3aa: CASSLTRSGYQETQYF
abundance: few; d_gene: NA; v_gene: TRBV6-6; j_gene: TRBJ2-6; CDR3nt: TGTGCCAGCAGTTACGGCCCGAACGGGGCCAACGTCCTGACTTTC; CDR3aa: CASSYGPNGANVLTF
abundance: NA; d_gene: NA; v_gene: TRBV6-6; j_gene: TRBJ2-7; CDR3nt: TGTGCCGTAACTCCGAGCTACGAGCAGTACTTC; CDR3aa: CAVTPSYEQYF
abundance: NA; d_gene: TRBD2; v_gene: TRBV5-1; j_gene: TRBJ2-1; CDR3nt: TGCGCCAGCAGCTTGGCCACTAGCGGGGGCTACAATGAGCAGTTCTTC; CDR3aa: CASSLATSGGYNEQFF
abundance: NA; d_gene: NA; v_gene: TRBV28; j_gene: TRBJ2-2; CDR3nt: TGTGCCAGCAGTCTATTGGGCCTGAGACAGGTCCCCGGGGAGCTGTTTTTT; CDR3aa: CASSLLGLRQVPGELFF
abundance: NA; d_gene: TRBD1; v_gene: TRBV6-6; j_gene: TRBJ1-5; CDR3nt: TGTGCCAGCATCAAGGGTAGGGACAGGGTTAATCAGCCCCAGCATTTT; CDR3aa: CASIKGRDRVNQPQHF
abundance: NA; d_gene: TRBD1; v_gene: TRBV30; j_gene: TRBJ2-7; CDR3nt: TGTGCCTTTTCAACAGGGGACGGTGAGCAGTACTTC; CDR3aa: CAFSTGDGEQYF
abundance: NA; d_gene: TRBD1; v_gene: TRBV7-2; j_gene: TRBJ2-1; CDR3nt: TGTGCCAGCAGCTCGACAGGGTACAATGAGCAGTTCTTC; CDR3aa: CASSSTGYNEQFF
abundance: NA; d_gene: TRBD2; v_gene: TRBV7-9; j_gene: TRBJ2-5; CDR3nt: TGTGCCAGCAGCCTCCCGGGACTAGCGGGAGTGGGAGAGACCCAGTACTTC; CDR3aa: CASSLPGLAGVGETQYF